The clone carrying this T cell receptor (beta chain) was seen only a few times. Its specificity is unknown. Unstimulated Tregs (CD4+CD25+CD127-) and CD4+CD25- non-Tregs were sorted from PBMCs. The sample belongs to a study of Tregs in tolerant kidney transplant recipients. Overall study results and limits: This study did not directly address biological reproducibility. Activated donor B cell expansion appeared to reveal the most relevant donor-specific TCRbeta repertoire.

Here immunoSEQ multiplex PCR was the method, and the copy in TCRdb shows in-frame clones only, minus some. The sample has tens of thousands of clones, around 83% seen once. V was cut by 1 base and J by 7 bases, with 14 bases left in between. Per germline, CDR1 SGHRS and CDR2 YFSETQ. This CDR3 spans 14 amino acids. Sequencing was done on a sample of CD4+ T cells from blood. The V and J genes are TRBV5-1 and TRBJ2-5, with D possibly TRBD2 on 6 matching bases. This clonotype was sampled from a human donor in good health. The CDR3 DNA is TGCGCCAGCAGCTTGCCGCGTCCCGGGGGGACCCAGTACTTC. It specifies CASSLPRPGGTQYF.